Below are 15 T cell receptor beta chains sequenced from a single sample in a study of shared clonotypes between healthy human individuals. Assay used: immunoSEQ multiplex PCR; TCRdb lists only in-frame clones, some missing. The sample includes hundreds of thousands of clones, about four fifths of them seen just once. Sequencing input: PBMCs. All receptors come from a woman aged 40 to 50 in good health. Some clones in this sample may be carry-over from other donors' samples.

This clone was recorded many times. The chain employs TRBV4-3 and TRBJ1-1; D is perhaps TRBD1 (5 bases). Trimming shortened V by 0 bases and J by 4 bases, and 9 bases separated the two germline ends. The CDR3 runs 14 residues. Germline CDR1 reads LGHNA; CDR2 reads YSLEER. CDR3: CASSQDFGGTEAFF. Written as DNA, the CDR3 is TGCGCCAGCAGCCAAGATTTCGGGGGCACTGAAGCTTTCTTT.

This chain joins TRBV29-1 and TRBJ1-1; 7 positions agree with TRBD1. This CDR3 is 15 amino acids long. Germline V gene lookup returns CDR1 SQVTM and CDR2 ANQGSEA. J gave up 5 bases and V 3 bases, and 12 bases lay outside the gene matches. This chain's CDR3 is CSVDPTGARQTEAFF. For the CDR3, the DNA is TGCAGCGTTGATCCAACAGGGGCCAGGCAGACTGAAGCTTTCTTT.

The rearrangement joins TRBV19 to TRBJ1-4, with D possibly matching TRBD1 (6 bases). This CDR3 contains 13 residues. The germline V gene encodes CDR1 LNHDA and CDR2 SQIVND (reference sequence). Trimming removed 10 bases at V and 8 bases at J, with 17 bases between. Here the CDR3 reads CATAQGSGEKLFF. The CDR3 DNA reads as TGTGCCACTGCCCAGGGGTCAGGAGAAAAACTGTTTTTT.

The chain joins TRBV5-1 to TRBJ1-4; TRBD1 matches 9 bases. The CDR3 is made up of 16 amino acids. V trimming: 0 bases; J trimming: 8 bases; junction bases outside the gene matches: 8. CDR1 SGHRS and CDR2 YFSETQ come from the germline V gene. CDR3 loop: CASSLAPQGAEEKLFF. CDR3 DNA: TGCGCCAGCAGCTTGGCCCCACAGGGGGCAGAGGAAAAACTGTTTTTT.

In this sample, this clone turned up once. V usage is TRBV19 and J usage is TRBJ1-1; D remains ambiguous. Per germline, CDR1 LNHDA and CDR2 SQIVND (reference sequence). The CDR3 is 15 residues long. Trimming left V 3 bases short and J 3 bases short, with 14 bases between. The CDR3 protein is CASSIPVGLYTEAFF. The CDR3 coding sequence is TGTGCCAGTAGTATTCCGGTGGGCCTTTACACTGAAGCTTTCTTT.

The chain employs TRBV6-6 and TRBJ2-1; TRBD2 is a possible D gene (5 bases). V was trimmed by 6 bases and J by 10 bases, leaving 19 bases between them. The germline V gene has CDR1 MNHNY and CDR2 SVGAGI (reference sequence). This CDR3 spans 14 amino acids. The CDR3 spells CASSLLLLVDEQFF. The CDR3 DNA follows: TGTGCCAGCAGCCTACTCCTACTAGTTGACGAGCAGTTCTTC.

This clone is a singleton in its sample. This chain uses TRBV19 with TRBJ1-4, with D perhaps TRBD1 (6 bases). Per germline, CDR1 LNHDA and CDR2 SQIVND (reference sequence). Trimming shortened V by 2 bases and J by 7 bases, and 11 bases separated the two germline ends. CDR3 length: 14 residues. CDR3 DNA: TGTGCCAGTAGTATACGGGGGCTCGGTGAAAAACTGTTTTTT. This sequence encodes CASSIRGLGEKLFF.

The rearrangement links TRBV20-1 to TRBJ1-2, with TRBD1 identical over 9 bases. Germline CDR1 is DFQATT and CDR2 is SNEGSKA (reference sequence). The CDR3 is made up of 11 amino acids. The CDR3 loop reads CRTGGNYGYTF. CDR3 coding DNA: TGCAGGACAGGGGGGAACTATGGCTACACCTTC.

On this clone: This may stem from a read error, because a much larger clone lies one nucleotide away. This CDR3 is CACSGMRGETQYF. CDR3 DNA sequence: TGTGCCTGTAGCGGGATGCGAGGAGAGACCCAGTACTTC. The chain joins TRBV30 to TRBJ2-5, with 8 bases identical to TRBD2. This CDR3 comprises 13 residues. The ends lost 6 bases at V and 4 bases at J; junction bases unmatched: 7. Germline CDR1 and CDR2: GTSNPN and SVGIG (reference sequence).

The chain has TRBV7-9 and TRBJ2-7; the match to TRBD2 covers 15 bases. Germline CDR1 and CDR2: SEHNR and FQNEAQ (reference sequence). The CDR3 is 15 residues long. V was pared by 6 bases and J by 4 bases, with 4 bases of the junction left unmatched. In nucleotides, the CDR3 is TGTGCCAGCAGTCCCGGACTAGCGGGAGGGTACGAGCAGTACTTC. Residues: CASSPGLAGGYEQYF. The variable domain in full, completed from reference TRBV7-9 and TRBJ2-7, reads DTGVSQNPRHKITKRGQNVTFRCDPISEHNRLYWYRQTLGQGPEFLTYFQNEAQLEKSRLLSDRFSAERPKGSFSTLEIQRTEQGDSAMYLCASSPGLAGGYEQYFGPGTRLTVT.

The rearrangement uses TRBV27 and TRBJ2-1, with TRBD2 identical over 12 bases. J lost 10 bases, V lost 2 bases, and 6 bases had no gene match. This CDR3 has 15 residues. Looked up from germline, CDR1 is MNHEY and CDR2 is SMNVEV (reference sequence). The CDR3 sequence is CASSLRTSGRLEQFF. The DNA of the CDR3 is TGTGCCAGCAGTTTACGAACTAGCGGGAGGCTAGAGCAGTTCTTC.

V usage is TRBV7-6 and J usage is TRBJ1-2; 9 nucleotides agree with TRBD1. The CDR3 consists of 13 residues. Germline assignment: CDR1 SGHVS and CDR2 FNYEAQ. With 4 bases clipped from V and 8 bases from J, the junction kept 5 bases outside the gene matches. CDR3 loop: CASSSGTGIGYTF. The CDR3 bases are TGTGCCAGCAGCTCGGGGACAGGGATCGGCTACACCTTC.

The chain couples TRBV19 to TRBJ1-1, with 7 bases aligning to TRBD1. J was trimmed by 6 bases and V by 6 bases; bases with no gene match: 13. The CDR3 contains 15 residues. Germline loops: CDR1 LNHDA, CDR2 SQIVND (reference sequence). Written as DNA, the CDR3 is TGTGCCAGTAGCGACAGGGCCGCAGGGCGTCCTGAAGCTTTCTTT. Translation: CASSDRAAGRPEAFF.

The CDR3 spells CASYNNGQAEKLFF. The CDR3 nucleotides read TGTGCCTCTTACAATAATGGCCAGGCGGAAAAACTGTTTTTT. The chain employs TRBV6-1 and TRBJ1-4; D gene unclear. Germline loops: CDR1 MNHNS, CDR2 SASEGT. CDR3 length equals 14 residues. Between the trimmed V and J ends, which lost 11 bases and 8 bases, there was a span of 21 bases.

This chain uses TRBV4-1 with TRBJ1-2; 7 nucleotides align to TRBD1. The CDR3 is made up of 16 amino acids. Germline loops: CDR1 MGHRA, CDR2 YSYEKL. Losses at the gene ends were 3 bases for V and 0 bases for J; bases not matched to a gene: 7. CDR3 DNA sequence: TGCGCCAGCAGCCATTCGACAGGGACAACTAACTATGGCTACACCTTC. This translates into CASSHSTGTTNYGYTF.